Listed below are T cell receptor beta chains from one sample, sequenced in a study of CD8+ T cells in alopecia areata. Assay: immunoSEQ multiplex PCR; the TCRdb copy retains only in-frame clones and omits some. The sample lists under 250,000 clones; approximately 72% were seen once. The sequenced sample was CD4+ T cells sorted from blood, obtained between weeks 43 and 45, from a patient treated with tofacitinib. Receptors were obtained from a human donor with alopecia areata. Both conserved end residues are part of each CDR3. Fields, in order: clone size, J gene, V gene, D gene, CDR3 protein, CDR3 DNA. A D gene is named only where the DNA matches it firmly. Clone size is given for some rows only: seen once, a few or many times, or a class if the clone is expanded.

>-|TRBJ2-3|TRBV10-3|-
CASKQGTSTDTQYF
TGTGCCAGCAAGCAGGGAACTAGCACAGATACGCAGTATTTT
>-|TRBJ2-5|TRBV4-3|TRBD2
CASSQRASGQETQYF
TGCGCCAGCAGCCAAAGGGCTAGCGGGCAAGAGACCCAGTACTTC
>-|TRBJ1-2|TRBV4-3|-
CASSQEPGFYGYTF
TGCGCCAGCAGCCAAGAACCAGGGTTCTATGGCTACACCTTC
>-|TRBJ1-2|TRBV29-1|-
CSVSLSGYGYTF
TGCAGCGTTAGTCTGTCTGGCTATGGCTACACCTTC
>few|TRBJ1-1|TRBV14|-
CASSPGVWTEAFF
TGTGCCAGCAGCCCGGGAGTTTGGACTGAAGCTTTCTTT
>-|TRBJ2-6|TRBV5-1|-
CASHSGVNSGANVLTF
TGCGCCAGCCACTCCGGAGTAAACTCTGGGGCCAACGTCCTGACTTTC
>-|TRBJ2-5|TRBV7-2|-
CASSLGVQVQETQYF
TGTGCCAGCAGCTTAGGAGTTCAGGTTCAAGAGACCCAGTACTTC
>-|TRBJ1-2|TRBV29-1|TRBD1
CSVRPGQDFYGYTF
TGCAGCGTTCGTCCGGGACAGGATTTCTATGGCTACACCTTC
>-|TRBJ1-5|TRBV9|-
CASSAHDSYNQPQHF
TGTGCCAGCAGCGCCCATGACAGTTACAATCAGCCCCAGCATTTT
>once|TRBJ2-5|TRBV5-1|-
CASSWTVKETQYF
TGCGCCAGCAGCTGGACAGTTAAAGAGACCCAGTACTTC
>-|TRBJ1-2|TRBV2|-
CASTLTATNYGYTF
TGTGCCAGCACCCTGACAGCAACTAACTATGGCTACACCTTC
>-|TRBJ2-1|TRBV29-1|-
CSVPSRGARVSYNEQFF
TGCAGCGTTCCCTCTAGGGGCGCGCGGGTATCCTACAATGAGCAGTTCTTC
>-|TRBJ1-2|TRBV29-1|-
CSVPTPGTGGYTF
TGCAGCGTTCCGACACCCGGTACAGGAGGCTACACCTTC
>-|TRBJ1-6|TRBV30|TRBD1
CAWKQGGPVNSPLHF
TGTGCCTGGAAACAAGGGGGCCCGGTGAATTCACCCCTCCACTTT
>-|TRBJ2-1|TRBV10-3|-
CAISELVDEQFF
TGTGCCATCAGTGAATTGGTCGATGAGCAGTTCTTC
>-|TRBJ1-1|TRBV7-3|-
CASSLEGSRGTEAFF
TGTGCCAGCAGCTTAGAGGGCAGCCGGGGCACTGAAGCTTTCTTT
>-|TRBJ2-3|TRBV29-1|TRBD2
CSVVERGSTDTQYF
TGCAGCGTTGTGGAGCGGGGGAGCACAGATACGCAGTATTTT
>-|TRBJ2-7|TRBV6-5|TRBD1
CASSSGTGNYEQYF
TGTGCCAGCAGCTCCGGGACAGGGAACTACGAGCAGTACTTC
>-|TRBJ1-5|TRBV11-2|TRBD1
CASSDTPGGNQPQHF
TGTGCCAGCAGTGATACTCCAGGGGGAAATCAGCCCCAGCATTTT
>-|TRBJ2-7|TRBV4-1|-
CASSHPSSPYEQYF
TGCGCCAGCAGCCATCCGTCTAGCCCCTACGAGCAGTACTTC
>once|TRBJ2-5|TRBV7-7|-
CASSSAAGPQETQYF
TGTGCCAGCAGCTCAGCCGCCGGGCCCCAAGAGACCCAGTACTTC
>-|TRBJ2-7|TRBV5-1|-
CASSLVGTYEQYF
TGCGCCAGCAGCTTGGTGGGTACCTACGAGCAGTACTTC
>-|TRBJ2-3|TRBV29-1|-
CSVELGVEDTQYF
TGCAGCGTTGAACTAGGGGTTGAAGATACGCAGTATTTT
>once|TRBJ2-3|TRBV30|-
CAWSGGVLSTDTQYF
TGTGCCTGGAGTGGAGGGGTCCTCAGCACAGATACGCAGTATTTT
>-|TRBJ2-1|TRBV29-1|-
CSVAFLGGNEQFF
TGCAGCGTTGCTTTTTTGGGGGGCAATGAGCAGTTCTTC
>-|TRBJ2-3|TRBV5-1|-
CASSSLSDTQYF
TGCGCCAGCAGTTCCTTGTCAGATACGCAGTATTTT
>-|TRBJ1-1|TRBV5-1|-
CASSLGEAREAFF
TGCGCCAGCAGCTTGGGGGAGGCACGTGAAGCTTTCTTT
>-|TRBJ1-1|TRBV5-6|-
CASSLVRTGTVNTEAFF
TGTGCCAGCAGCTTGGTTAGAACCGGGACGGTGAACACTGAAGCTTTCTTT
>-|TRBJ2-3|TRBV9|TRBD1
CASSPWTGELDTQYF
TGTGCCAGCAGCCCATGGACAGGGGAGTTGGATACGCAGTATTTT
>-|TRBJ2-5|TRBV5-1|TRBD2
CASSPGTSLPAKETQYF
TGCGCCAGCAGCCCCGGGACTAGCTTGCCGGCCAAAGAGACCCAGTACTTC
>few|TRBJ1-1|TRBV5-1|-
CASSLATANTEAFF
TGCGCCAGCAGCTTGGCGACAGCGAACACTGAAGCTTTCTTT
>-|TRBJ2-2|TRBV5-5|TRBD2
CASSTQAGGTGELFF
TGTGCCAGCAGCACCCAAGCGGGGGGCACCGGGGAGCTGTTTTTT
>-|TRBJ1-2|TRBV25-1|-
CASGDGYGYTF
TGTGCCAGTGGGGACGGCTATGGCTACACCTTC
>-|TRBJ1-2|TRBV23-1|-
CASSLYSYTF
TGCGCCAGCAGTCTTTATAGCTACACCTTC
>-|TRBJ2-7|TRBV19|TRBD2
CASSPRLAGPYEQYF
TGTGCCAGTAGTCCAAGACTAGCGGGCCCCTACGAGCAGTACTTC
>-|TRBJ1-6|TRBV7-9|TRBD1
CASSLGQPNSPLHF
TGTGCCAGCAGCTTGGGACAGCCAAATTCACCCCTCCACTTT
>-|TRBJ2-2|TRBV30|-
CAWSVSRTGELFF
TGTGCCTGGAGTGTATCCAGAACCGGGGAGCTGTTTTTT
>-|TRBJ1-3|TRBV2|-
CASLGLSSSGNTIYF
TGTGCCAGCCTGGGACTTTCGAGCTCTGGAAACACCATATATTTT
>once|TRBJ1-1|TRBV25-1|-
CASSVKTGNTEAFF
TGTGCCAGCAGTGTAAAAACAGGGAACACTGAAGCTTTCTTT
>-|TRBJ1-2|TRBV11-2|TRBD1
CASSSGTGDYGYTF
TGTGCCAGCAGCTCCGGGACAGGGGACTATGGCTACACCTTC
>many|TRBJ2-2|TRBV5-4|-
CASSPQAGNTGELFF
TGTGCCAGCAGTCCGCAGGCGGGGAACACCGGGGAGCTGTTTTTT